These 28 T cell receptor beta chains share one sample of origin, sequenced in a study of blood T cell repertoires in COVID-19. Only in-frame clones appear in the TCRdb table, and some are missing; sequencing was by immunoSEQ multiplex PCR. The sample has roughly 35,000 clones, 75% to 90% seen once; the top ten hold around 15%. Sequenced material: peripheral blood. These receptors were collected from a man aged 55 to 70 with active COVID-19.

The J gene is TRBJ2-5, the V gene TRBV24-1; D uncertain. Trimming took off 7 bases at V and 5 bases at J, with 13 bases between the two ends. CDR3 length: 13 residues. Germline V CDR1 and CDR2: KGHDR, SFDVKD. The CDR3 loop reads CATRVRHRETQYF. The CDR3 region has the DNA TGTGCCACCAGGGTCCGACACCGGGAGACCCAGTACTTC.

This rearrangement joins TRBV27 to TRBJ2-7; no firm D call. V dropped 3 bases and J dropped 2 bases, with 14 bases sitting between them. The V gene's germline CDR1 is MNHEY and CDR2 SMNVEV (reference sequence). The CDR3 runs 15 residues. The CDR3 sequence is CASSFVPPPAYEQYF. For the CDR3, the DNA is TGTGCCAGCAGTTTCGTTCCCCCGCCGGCCTACGAGCAGTACTTC.

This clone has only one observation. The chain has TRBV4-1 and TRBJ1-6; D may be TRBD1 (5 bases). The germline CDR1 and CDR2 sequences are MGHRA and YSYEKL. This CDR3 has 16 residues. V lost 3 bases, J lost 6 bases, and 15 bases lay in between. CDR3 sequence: CASSHPARDFNSPLHF. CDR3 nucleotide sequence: TGCGCCAGCAGCCACCCGGCCCGGGACTTTAATTCACCCCTCCACTTT.

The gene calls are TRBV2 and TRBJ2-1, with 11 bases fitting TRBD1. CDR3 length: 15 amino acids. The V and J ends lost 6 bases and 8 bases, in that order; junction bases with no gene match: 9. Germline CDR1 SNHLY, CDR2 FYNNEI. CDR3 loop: CASSQRTGGGDEQFF. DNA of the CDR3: TGTGCCAGCAGCCAGAGGACAGGGGGCGGGGATGAGCAGTTCTTC.

Here the CDR3 reads CASSSTSSLAYEQYF. The CDR3 region has the DNA TGTGCCAGCAGCTCCACCTCTAGTCTGGCCTACGAGCAGTACTTC. V is TRBV13 and J is TRBJ2-7; D gene uncertain. Germline values: CDR1 PRHDT, CDR2 FYEKMQ (reference sequence). V was pared by 4 bases and J by 2 bases, with 15 bases between. The CDR3 loop spans 15 amino acids.

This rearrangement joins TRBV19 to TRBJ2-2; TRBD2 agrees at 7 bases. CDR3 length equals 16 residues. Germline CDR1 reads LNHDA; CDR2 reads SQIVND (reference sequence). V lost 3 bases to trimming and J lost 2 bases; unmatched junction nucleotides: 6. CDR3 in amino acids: CASSIPGGLNTGELFF. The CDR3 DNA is TGTGCCAGTAGTATCCCGGGGGGACTTAACACCGGGGAGCTGTTTTTT.

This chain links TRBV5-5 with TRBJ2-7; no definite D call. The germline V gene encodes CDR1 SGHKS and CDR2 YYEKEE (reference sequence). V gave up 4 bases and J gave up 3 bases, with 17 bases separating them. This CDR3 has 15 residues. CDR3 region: CASSPLSTSGYEQYF. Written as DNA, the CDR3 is TGTGCCAGCAGCCCCTTATCAACCTCAGGCTACGAGCAGTACTTC.

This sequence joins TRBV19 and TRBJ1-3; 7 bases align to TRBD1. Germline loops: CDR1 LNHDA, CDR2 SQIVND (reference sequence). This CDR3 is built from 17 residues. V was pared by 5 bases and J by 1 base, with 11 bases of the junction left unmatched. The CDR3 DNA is TGTGCCAGTAGTCCCGGGGACAGACTTGGATCTGGAAACACCATATATTTT. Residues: CASSPGDRLGSGNTIYF.

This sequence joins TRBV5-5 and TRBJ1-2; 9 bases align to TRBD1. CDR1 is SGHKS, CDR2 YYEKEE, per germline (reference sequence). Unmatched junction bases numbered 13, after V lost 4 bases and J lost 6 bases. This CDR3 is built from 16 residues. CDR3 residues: CASSARDRVSVDGYTF. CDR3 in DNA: TGTGCCAGCAGCGCAAGGGACAGGGTCTCGGTGGATGGCTACACCTTC.

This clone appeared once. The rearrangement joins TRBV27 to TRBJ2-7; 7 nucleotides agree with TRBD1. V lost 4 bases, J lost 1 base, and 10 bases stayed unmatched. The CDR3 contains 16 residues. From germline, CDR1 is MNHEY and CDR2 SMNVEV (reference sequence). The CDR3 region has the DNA TGTGCCAGCAGTTCAAGTACAGGGGAGCTTTCCTACGAGCAGTACTTC. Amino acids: CASSSSTGELSYEQYF.

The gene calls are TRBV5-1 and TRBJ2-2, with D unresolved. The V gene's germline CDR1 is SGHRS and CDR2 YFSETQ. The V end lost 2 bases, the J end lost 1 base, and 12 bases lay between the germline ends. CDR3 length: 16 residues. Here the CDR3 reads CASSFRRVGNTGELFF. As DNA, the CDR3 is TGCGCCAGCAGCTTTCGTCGGGTCGGGAACACCGGGGAGCTGTTTTTT.

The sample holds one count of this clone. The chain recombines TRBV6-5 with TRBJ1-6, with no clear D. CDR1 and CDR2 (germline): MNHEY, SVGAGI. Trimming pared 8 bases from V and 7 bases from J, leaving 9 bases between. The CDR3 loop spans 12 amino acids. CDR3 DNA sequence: TGTGCCAGCCGCTCCGGGAATTCACCCCTCCACTTT. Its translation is CASRSGNSPLHF.

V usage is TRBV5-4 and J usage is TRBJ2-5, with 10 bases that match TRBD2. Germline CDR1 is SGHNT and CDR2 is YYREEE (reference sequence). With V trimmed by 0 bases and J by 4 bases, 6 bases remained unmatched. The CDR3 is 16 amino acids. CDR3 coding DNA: TGTGCCAGCAGCTTGGGCCTAGCGGGAGTACGAGAGACCCAGTACTTC. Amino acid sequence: CASSLGLAGVRETQYF.

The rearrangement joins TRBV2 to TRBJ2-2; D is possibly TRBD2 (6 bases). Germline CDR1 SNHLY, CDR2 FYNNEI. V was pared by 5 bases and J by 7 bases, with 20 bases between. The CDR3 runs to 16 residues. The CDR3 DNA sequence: TGTGCCAGCAGTCCCGAGGGAGGACAAGCTGGCGGGGAGCTGTTTTTT. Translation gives CASSPEGGQAGGELFF.

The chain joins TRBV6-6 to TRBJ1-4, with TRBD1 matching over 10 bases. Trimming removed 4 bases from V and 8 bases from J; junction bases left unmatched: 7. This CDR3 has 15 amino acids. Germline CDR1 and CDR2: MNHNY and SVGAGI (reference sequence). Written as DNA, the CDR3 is TGTGCCAGCAGTTTGGGGACAGGGGTCGGCGAAAAACTGTTTTTT. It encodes CASSLGTGVGEKLFF.

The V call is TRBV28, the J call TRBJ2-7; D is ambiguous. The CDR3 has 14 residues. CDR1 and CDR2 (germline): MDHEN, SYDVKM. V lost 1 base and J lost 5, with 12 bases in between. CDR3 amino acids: CASSLFITAHEQYF. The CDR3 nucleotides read TGTGCCAGCAGTTTATTTATTACAGCCCACGAGCAGTACTTC.

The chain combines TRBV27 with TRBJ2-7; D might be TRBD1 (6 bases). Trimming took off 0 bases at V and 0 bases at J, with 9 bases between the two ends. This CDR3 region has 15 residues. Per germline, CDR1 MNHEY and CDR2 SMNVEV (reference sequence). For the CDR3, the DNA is TGTGCCAGCAGTTTATCGGGGGCCAACTCCTACGAGCAGTACTTC. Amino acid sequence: CASSLSGANSYEQYF.

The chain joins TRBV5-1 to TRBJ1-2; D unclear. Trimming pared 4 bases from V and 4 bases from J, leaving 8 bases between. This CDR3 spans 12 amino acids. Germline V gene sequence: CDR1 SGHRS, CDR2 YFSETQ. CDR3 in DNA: TGCGCCAGCAGCCAGGACTTCTATGGCTACACCTTC. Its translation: CASSQDFYGYTF.

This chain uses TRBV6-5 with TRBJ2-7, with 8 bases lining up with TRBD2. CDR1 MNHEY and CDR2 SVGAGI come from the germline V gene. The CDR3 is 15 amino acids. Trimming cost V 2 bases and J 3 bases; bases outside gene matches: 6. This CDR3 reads CASSYSGGSVYEQYF. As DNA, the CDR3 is TGTGCCAGCAGTTACAGCGGGGGCTCAGTCTACGAGCAGTACTTC.

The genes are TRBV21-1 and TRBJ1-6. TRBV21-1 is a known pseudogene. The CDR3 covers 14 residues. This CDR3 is CAILRGMFASPLHF. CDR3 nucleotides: TGTGCCATCCTCCGGGGGATGTTTGCTTCACCCCTCCACTTT.

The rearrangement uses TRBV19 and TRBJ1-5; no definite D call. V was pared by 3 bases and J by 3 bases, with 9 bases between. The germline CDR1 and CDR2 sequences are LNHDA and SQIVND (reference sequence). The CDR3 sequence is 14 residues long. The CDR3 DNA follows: TGTGCCAGTAGTATGGGGAGAATCAATCAGCCCCAGCATTTT. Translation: CASSMGRINQPQHF.

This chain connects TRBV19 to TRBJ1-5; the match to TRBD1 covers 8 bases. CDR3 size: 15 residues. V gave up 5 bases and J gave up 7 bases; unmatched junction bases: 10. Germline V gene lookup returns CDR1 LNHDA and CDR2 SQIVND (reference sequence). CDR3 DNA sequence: TGTGCCAGTAGTTCCCAGGGGGCGATTTTGCAGCCCCAGCATTTT. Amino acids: CASSSQGAILQPQHF.

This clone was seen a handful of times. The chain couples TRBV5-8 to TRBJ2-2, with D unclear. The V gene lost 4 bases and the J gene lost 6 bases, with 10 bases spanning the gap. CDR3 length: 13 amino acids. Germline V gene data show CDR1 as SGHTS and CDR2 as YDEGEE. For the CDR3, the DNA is TGTGCCAGCAGCCTTCTTATGTCCGGGGAGCTGTTTTTT. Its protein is CASSLLMSGELFF.

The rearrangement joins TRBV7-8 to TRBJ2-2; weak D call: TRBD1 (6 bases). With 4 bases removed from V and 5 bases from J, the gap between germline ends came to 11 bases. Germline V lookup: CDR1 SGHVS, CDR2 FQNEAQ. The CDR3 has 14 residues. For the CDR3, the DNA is TGTGCCAGCAGCTCCCTTCAGGGGACCGGGGAGCTGTTTTTT. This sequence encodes CASSSLQGTGELFF. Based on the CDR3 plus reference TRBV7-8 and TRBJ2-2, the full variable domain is GAGVSQSPRYKVAKRGQDVALRCDPISGHVSLFWYQQALGQGPEFLTYFQNEAQLDKSGLPSDRFFAERPEGSVSTLKIQRTQQEDSAVYLCASSSLQGTGELFFGEGSRLTVL.

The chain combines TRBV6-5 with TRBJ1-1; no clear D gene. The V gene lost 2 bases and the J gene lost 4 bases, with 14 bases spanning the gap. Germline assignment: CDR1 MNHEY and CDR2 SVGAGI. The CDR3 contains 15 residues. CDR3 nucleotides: TGTGCCAGCAGTTACGATAGGAGAGAGAGCACTGAAGCTTTCTTT. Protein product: CASSYDRRESTEAFF.

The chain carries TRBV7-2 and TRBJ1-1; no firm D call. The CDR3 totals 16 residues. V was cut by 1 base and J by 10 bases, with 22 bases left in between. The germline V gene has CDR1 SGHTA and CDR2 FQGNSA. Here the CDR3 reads CASSLVTADLTLGAFF. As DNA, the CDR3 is TGTGCCAGCAGCTTAGTAACAGCCGATTTAACACTGGGAGCTTTCTTT.

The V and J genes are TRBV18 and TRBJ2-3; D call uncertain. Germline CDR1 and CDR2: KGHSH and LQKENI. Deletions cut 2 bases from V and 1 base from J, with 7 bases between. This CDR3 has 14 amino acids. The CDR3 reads CASSPSVGTDTQYF. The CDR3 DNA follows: TGTGCCAGCTCACCATCGGTCGGCACAGATACGCAGTATTTT.

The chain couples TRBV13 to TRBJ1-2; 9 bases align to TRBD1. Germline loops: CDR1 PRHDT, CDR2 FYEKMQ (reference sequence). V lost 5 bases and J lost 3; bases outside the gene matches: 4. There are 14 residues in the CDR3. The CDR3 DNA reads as TGTGCCAGCAGCGAACGGACAGGGGACTATGGCTACACCTTC. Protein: CASSERTGDYGYTF.